A selection of T cell receptor beta chains follows, all from one sample in a study of identical twins. MiXCR was run by TCRdb on the 5' RACE reads, yielding one entry per CDR3 protein. Seen here are about 490,000 distinct CDR3 sequences, 12% to 15% observed once, and the top ten hold 0.35% to 0.45%. These data were likewise used in another study, on yellow fever vaccine responses in identical twins.

Sequencing input: CD4+ T cells sorted from blood. The receptor set was obtained from a woman younger than 35 in good health. CDR3s leave out the opening cysteine and the closing phenylalanine or tryptophan.

>TRBV5-1
ASSGRTGGNEQY
>TRBV4-2
ASSPTGPVSNTEAF
>TRBV12-3/TRBV12-4
ASSRISGGVGQPQH
>TRBV20-1
SARRGTGGYQPQH
>TRBV6-1
ASSQQRNGGTEQY
>TRBV20-1
SARASVGGHQETQY
>TRBV24-1
ATSDRGGEQF
>TRBV24-1
ATRGEGNTEAF
>TRBV9
ASSVGAYNEQF
>TRBV24-1
ATSETGELAKNIQY
>TRBV29-1
SVASGISSGNTIY
>TRBV19
ASRPDFWSYEQY
>TRBV15
ATSRDYVGTDTQY
>TRBV11-2
ASSFGQTTNTGELF
>TRBV12-3/TRBV12-4
ASSPVGGPNTEAF
>TRBV7-9
ASSLNYGYT
>TRBV20-1
SAIQGLAGDTQY
>TRBV7-2
ASSLRRPSTTYEQY